The sequence of this T cell receptor beta chain was determined in a study of CD8 T cells in ankylosing spondylitis. Molecular-barcoded quantitative 5'-RACE produced these TCR beta libraries. MiXCR, run by TCRdb on the 5' RACE reads, gives a single entry per CDR3 protein. This sample has about 130,000 distinct CDR3 sequences, with 6.5% to 9% found just once. Overall study findings and caveats: Clones linked to disease were reported to show significant enrichment in matched ankylosing spondylitis synovial fluid. Before this, some motif variants had been reported in reactive arthritis synovial fluid and blood.

V lost 3 bases and J 14 bases, leaving 16 bases between the germline ends. Germline loops: CDR1 SGHTA, CDR2 FQGNSA. CDR3 size: 12 residues. Ten or more counts support this clonotype. Its specificity is unknown. The sample taken for sequencing was blood, either unsorted or a sorted T cell fraction (not recorded which). This clonotype was obtained from a male donor with ankylosing spondylitis or in good health (not recorded which). This chain links TRBV7-2 with TRBJ2-5, with D possibly TRBD1 on 5 matching bases. CDR3 loop: CASSFEVGQGYF. DNA for the CDR3: TGTGCCAGCAGCTTTGAGGTTGGCCAGGGTTACTTC. The complete variable domain, with remaining parts taken from reference TRBV7-2 and TRBJ2-5, reads GAGVSQSPSNKVTEKGKDVELRCDPISGHTALYWYRQSLGQGLEFLIYFQGNSAPDKSGLPSDRFSAERTGGSVSTLTIQRTQQEDSAVYLCASSFEVGQGYFGPGTRLLVL.